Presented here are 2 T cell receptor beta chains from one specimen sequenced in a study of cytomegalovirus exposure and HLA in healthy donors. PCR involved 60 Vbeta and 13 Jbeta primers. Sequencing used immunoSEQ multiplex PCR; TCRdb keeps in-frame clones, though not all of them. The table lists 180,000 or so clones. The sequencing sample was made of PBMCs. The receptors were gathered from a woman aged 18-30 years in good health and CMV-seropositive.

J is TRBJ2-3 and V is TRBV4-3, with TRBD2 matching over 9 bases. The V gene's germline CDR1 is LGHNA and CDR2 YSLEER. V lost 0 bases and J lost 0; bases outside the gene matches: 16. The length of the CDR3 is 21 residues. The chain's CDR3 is CASSQDAPGSGGGYSTDTQYF. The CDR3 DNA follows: TGCGCCAGCAGCCAAGACGCCCCAGGTAGCGGGGGAGGTTATAGCACAGATACGCAGTATTTT.

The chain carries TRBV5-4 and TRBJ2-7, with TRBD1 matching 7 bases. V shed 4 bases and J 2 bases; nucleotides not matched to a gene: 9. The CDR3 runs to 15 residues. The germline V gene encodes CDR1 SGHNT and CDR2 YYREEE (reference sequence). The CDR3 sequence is CASSDRVLSPYEQYF. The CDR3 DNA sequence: TGTGCCAGCAGCGACAGGGTCCTTTCCCCCTACGAGCAGTACTTC. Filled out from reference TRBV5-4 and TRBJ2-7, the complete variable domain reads ETGVTQSPTHLIKTRGQQVTLRCSSQSGHNTVSWYQQALGQGPQFIFQYYREEENGRGNFPPRFSGLQFPNYSSELNVNALELDDSALYLCASSDRVLSPYEQYFGPGTRLTVT.